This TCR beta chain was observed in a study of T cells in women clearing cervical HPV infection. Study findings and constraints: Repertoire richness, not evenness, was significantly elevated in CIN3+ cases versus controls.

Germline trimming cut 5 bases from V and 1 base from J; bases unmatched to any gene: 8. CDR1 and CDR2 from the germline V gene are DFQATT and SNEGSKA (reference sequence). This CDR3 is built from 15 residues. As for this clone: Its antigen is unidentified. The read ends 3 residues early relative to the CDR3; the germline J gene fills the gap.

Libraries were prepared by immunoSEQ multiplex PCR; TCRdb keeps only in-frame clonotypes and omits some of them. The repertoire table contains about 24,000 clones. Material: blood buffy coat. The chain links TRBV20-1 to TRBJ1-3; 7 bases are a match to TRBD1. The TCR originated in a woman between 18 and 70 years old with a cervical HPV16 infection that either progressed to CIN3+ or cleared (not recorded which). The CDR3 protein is CSAAGLRGSGNTIYF. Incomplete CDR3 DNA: TGCAGTGCTGCAGGCCTCAGGGGGTCTGGAAACACC.